This TCR beta chain was identified in a study of cytotoxic CD8 clonotypes in ibrutinib-treated CLL. Study-wide background: Once patients had received a median 12 months of treatment, range 6 to 36, response samples were obtained.

Germline lookup yields CDR1 MGHDK and CDR2 SYGVNS. V lost 1 base, J lost 6 bases, and 15 bases lay in between. The CDR3 has 15 amino acids. Findings and caveats of the study: With treatment, public clonotypes, which were uncommon, either contracted or remained stable.

Points on this clone: Its antigen is as yet unknown.

The table came from immunoSEQ multiplex PCR; TCRdb's copy has only in-frame clones and leaves some out. The data hold approximately 150,000 clones, with 70% to 80% observed a single time. This clonotype was obtained from a human donor with chronic lymphocytic leukemia. This rearrangement joins TRBV25-1 to TRBJ1-1, with D possibly matching TRBD1 (5 bases). Sequencing was performed on PBMCs, taken after 12 months of ibrutinib treatment. The CDR3 reads CASSELGGSRSEAFF. The CDR3 nucleotides are TGTGCCAGCAGTGAATTGGGGGGGTCAAGGTCTGAAGCTTTCTTT.